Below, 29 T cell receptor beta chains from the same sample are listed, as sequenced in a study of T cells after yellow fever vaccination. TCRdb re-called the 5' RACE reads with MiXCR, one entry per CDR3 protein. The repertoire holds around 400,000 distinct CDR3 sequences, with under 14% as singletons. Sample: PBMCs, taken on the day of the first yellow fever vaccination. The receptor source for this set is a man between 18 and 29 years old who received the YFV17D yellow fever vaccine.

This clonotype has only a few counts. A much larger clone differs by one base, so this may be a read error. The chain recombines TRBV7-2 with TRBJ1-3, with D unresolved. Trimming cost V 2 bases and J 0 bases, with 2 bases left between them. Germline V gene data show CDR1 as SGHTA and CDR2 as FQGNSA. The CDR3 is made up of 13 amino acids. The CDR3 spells CASSLFSGNTIYF. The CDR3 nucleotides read TGTGCCAGCAGCTTATTCTCTGGAAACACCATATATTTT.

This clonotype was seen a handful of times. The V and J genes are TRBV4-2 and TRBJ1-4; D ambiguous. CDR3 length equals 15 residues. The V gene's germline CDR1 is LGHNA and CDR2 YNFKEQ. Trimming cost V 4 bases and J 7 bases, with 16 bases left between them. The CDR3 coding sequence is TGTGCCAGCAGCCCTGAACAGACCCTAGGTGAAAAACTGTTTTTT. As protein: CASSPEQTLGEKLFF.

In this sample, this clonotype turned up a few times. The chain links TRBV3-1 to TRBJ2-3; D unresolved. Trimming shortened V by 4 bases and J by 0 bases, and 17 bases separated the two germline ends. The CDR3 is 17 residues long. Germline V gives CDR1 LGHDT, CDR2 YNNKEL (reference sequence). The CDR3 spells CASSPSVGFPSTDTQYF. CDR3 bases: TGTGCCAGCAGCCCAAGTGTGGGCTTTCCAAGCACAGATACGCAGTATTTT.

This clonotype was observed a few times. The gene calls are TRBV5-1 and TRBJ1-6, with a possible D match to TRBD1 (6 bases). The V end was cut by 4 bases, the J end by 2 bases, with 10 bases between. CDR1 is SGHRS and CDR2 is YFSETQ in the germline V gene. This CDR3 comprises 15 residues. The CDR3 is CASSLQGPYNSPLHF. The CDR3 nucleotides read TGCGCCAGCAGCCTACAGGGACCCTATAATTCACCCCTCCACTTT.

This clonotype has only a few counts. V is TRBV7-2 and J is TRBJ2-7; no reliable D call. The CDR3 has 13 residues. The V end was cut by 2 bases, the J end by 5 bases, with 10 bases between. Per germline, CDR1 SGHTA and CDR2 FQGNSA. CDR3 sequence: CASSLQHLHEQYV. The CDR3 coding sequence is TGTGCCAGCAGCTTACAGCATCTGCACGAGCAGTACGTC.

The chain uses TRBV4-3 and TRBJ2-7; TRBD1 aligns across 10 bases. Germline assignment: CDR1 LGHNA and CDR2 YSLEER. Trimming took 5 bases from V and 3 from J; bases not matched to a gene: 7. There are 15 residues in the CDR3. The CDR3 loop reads CASSKRWTGGYEQYF. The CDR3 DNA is TGCGCCAGCAGCAAGCGATGGACAGGGGGCTACGAGCAGTACTTC.

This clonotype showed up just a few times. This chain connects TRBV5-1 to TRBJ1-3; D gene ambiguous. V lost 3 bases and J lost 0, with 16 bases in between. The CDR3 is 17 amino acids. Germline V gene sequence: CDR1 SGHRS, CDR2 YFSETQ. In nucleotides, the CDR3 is TGCGCCAGCAGCTGGGTCCCCGGACTGAGCTCTGGAAACACCATATATTTT. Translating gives CASSWVPGLSSGNTIYF.

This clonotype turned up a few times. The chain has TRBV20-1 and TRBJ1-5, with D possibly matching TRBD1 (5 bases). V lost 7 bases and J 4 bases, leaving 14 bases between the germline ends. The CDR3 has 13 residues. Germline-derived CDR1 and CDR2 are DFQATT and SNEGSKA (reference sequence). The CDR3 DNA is TGCAGTGTTCCGGGACGGGGAAATCAGCCCCAGCATTTT. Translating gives CSVPGRGNQPQHF.

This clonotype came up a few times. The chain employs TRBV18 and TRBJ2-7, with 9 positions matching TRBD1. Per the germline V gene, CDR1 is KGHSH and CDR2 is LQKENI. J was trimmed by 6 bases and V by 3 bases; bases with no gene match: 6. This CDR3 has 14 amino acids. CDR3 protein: CASSPPGQGSEQYV. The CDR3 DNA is TGTGCCAGCTCACCGCCAGGACAGGGGAGCGAGCAGTACGTC.

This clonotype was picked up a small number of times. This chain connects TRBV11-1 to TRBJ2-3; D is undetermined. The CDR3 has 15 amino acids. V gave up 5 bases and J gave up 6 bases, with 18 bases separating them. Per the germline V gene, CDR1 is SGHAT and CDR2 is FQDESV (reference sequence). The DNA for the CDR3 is TGTGCCAGCAGCCATGAAATTCACAAGTCGGATACGCAGTATTTT. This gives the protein CASSHEIHKSDTQYF.

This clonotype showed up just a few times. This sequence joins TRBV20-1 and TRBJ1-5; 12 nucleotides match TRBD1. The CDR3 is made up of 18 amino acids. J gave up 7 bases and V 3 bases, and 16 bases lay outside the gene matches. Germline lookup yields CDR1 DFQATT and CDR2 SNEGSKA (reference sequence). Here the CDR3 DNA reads TGCAGTGCTAGGACAGAGCCGGGACAGGGGGCGGGGGGGCAGCCCCAGCATTTT. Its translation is CSARTEPGQGAGGQPQHF.

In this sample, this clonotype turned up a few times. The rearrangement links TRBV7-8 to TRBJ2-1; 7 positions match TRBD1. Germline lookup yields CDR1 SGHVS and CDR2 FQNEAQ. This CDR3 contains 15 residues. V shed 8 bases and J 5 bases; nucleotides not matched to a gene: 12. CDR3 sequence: CASGTTGVVDNEQFF. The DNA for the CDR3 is TGTGCCAGCGGAACAACAGGGGTGGTAGACAATGAGCAGTTCTTC.

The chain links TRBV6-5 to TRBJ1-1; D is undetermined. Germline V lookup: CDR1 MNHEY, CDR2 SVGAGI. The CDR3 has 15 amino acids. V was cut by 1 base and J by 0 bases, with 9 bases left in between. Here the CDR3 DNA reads TGTGCCAGCAGTTACTGGGCGAACATGAACACTGAAGCTTTCTTT. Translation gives CASSYWANMNTEAFF.

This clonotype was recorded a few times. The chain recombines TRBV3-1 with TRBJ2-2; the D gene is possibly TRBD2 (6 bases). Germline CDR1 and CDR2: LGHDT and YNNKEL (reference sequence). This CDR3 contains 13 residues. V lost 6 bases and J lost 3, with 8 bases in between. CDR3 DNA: TGTGCCAGCAGGGGACTGCACACCGGGGAGCTGTTTTTT. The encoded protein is CASRGLHTGELFF. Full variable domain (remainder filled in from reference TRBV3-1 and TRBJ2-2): DTAVSQTPKYLVTQMGNDKSIKCEQNLGHDTMYWYKQDSKKFLKIMFSYNNKELIINETVPNRFSPKSPDKAHLNLHINSLELGDSAVYFCASRGLHTGELFFGEGSRLTVL.

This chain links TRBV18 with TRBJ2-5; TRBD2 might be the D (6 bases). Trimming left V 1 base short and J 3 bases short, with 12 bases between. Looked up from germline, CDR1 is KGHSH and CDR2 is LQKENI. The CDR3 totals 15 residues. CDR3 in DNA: TGTGCCAGCTCACCACGGGCGACTAGAGAAGAGACCCAGTACTTC. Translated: CASSPRATREETQYF.

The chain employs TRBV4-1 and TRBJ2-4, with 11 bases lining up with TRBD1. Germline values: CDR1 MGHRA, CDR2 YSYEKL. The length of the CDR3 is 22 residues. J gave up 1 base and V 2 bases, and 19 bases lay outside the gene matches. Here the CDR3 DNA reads TGCGCCAGCAGCCAACGTATCACGGACAGGGGGCTTGTGGTCGGGGCCAAAAACATTCAGTACTTC. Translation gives CASSQRITDRGLVVGAKNIQYF.

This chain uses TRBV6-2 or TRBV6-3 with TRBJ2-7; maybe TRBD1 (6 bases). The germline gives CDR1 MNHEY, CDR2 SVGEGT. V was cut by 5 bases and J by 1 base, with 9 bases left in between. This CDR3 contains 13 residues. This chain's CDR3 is CASSVTGSYEQYV. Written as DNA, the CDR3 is TGTGCCAGCAGTGTGACAGGTTCCTACGAGCAGTACGTC.

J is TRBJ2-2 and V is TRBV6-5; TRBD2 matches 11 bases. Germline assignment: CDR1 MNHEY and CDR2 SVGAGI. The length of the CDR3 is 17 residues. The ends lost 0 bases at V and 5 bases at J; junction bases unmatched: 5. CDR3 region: CASSYSTPSGGTGELFF. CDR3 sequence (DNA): TGTGCCAGCAGTTACTCGACGCCTAGCGGGGGGACCGGGGAGCTGTTTTTT.

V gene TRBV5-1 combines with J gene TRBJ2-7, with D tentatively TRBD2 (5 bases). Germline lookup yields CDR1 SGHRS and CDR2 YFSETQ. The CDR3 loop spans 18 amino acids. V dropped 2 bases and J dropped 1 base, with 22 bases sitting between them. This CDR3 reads CASSFRAPLTTTSYEQYF. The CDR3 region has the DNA TGCGCCAGCAGCTTTCGCGCTCCTTTGACTACTACATCCTACGAGCAGTACTTC.

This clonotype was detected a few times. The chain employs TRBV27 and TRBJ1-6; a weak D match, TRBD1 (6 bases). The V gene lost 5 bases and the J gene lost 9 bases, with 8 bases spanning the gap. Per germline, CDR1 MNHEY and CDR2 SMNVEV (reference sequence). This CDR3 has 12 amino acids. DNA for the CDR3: TGTGCCAGCAGTCCGACAGGTTCACCCCTCCACTTT. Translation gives CASSPTGSPLHF.

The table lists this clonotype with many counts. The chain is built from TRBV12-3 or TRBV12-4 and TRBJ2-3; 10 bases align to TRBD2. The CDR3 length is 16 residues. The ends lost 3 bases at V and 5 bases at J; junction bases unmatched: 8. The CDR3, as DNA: TGTGCCAGCAGTTTGAGTAGCGGGGGGCCAGGAGATACGCAGTATTTT. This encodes CASSLSSGGPGDTQYF.

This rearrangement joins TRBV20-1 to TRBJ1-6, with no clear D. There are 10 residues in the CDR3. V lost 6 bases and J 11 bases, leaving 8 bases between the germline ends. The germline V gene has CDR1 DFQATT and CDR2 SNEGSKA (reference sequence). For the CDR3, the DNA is TGCAGTGCCCAACCGCCACCCCTCCACTTT. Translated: CSAQPPPLHF.

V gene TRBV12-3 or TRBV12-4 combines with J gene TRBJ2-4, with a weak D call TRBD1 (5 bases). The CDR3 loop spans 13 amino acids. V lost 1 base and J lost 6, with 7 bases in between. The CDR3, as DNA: TGTGCCAGCAGTTTAGGGACATTAAACATTCAGTACTTC. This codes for CASSLGTLNIQYF.

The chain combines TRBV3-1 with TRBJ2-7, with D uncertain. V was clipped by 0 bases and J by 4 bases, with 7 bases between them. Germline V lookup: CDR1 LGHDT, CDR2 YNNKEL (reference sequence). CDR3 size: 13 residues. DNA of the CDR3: TGTGCCAGCAGCCAAGATCGGTGGTACGAGCAGTACTTC. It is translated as CASSQDRWYEQYF.

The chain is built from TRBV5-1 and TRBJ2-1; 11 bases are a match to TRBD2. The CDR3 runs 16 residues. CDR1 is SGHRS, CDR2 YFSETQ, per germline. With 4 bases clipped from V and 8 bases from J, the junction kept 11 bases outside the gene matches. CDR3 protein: CASSPPTYSGGDEQFF. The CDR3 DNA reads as TGCGCCAGCAGCCCTCCGACGTATAGCGGGGGGGATGAGCAGTTCTTC.

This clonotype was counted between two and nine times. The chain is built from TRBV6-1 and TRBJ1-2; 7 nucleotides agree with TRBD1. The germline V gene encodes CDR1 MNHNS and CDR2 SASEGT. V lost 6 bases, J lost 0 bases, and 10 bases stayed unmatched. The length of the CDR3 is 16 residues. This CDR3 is CASRRGGGLANYGYTF. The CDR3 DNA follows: TGTGCCAGCAGAAGGGGAGGGGGCTTAGCTAACTATGGCTACACCTTC.

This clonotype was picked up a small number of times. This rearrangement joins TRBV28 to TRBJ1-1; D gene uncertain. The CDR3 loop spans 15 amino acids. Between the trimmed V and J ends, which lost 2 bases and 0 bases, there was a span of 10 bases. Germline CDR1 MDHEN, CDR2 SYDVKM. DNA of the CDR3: TGTGCCAGCAGTTTAGGGCCGGACTTGAACACTGAAGCTTTCTTT. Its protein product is CASSLGPDLNTEAFF.

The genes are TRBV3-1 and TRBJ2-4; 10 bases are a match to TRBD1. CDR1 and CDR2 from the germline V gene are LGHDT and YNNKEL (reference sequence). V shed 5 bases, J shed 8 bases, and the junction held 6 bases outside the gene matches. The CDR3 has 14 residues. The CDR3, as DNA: TGTGCCAGCAGCAACCGGGACAGGGGTGACATTCAGTACTTC. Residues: CASSNRDRGDIQYF.

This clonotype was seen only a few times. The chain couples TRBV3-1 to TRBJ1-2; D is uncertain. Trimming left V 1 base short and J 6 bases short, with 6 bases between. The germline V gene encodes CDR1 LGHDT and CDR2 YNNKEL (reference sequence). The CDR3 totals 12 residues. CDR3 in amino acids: CASSQVPDGYTF. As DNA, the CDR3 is TGTGCCAGCAGCCAAGTCCCGGATGGCTACACCTTC.